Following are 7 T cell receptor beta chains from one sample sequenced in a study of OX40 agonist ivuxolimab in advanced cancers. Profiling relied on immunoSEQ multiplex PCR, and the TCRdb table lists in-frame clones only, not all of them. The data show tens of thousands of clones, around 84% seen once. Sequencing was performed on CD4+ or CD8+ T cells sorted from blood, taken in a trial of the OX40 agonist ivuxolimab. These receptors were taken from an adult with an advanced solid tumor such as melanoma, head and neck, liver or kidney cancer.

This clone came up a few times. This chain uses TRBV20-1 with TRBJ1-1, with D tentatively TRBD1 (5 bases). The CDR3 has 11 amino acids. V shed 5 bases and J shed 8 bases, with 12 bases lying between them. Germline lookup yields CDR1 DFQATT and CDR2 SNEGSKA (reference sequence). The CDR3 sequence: CSAGPRGEAFF. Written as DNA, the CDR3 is TGCAGTGCTGGGCCCCGGGGGGAAGCTTTCTTT.

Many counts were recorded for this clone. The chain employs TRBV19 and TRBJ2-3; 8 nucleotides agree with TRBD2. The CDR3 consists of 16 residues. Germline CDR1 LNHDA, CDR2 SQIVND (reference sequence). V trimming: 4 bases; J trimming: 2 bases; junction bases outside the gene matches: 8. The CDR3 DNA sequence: TGTGCCAGTAGTACCCAACTAGCGGCAAACACAGATACGCAGTATTTT. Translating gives CASSTQLAANTDTQYF.

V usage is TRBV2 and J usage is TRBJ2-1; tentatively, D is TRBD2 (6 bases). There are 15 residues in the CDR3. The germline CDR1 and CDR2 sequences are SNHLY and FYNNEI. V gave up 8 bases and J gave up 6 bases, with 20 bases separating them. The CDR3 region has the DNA TGTGCCAGCGCCGGGGGTGTTAGTTTTGTCAATGAGCAGTTCTTC. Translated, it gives CASAGGVSFVNEQFF.

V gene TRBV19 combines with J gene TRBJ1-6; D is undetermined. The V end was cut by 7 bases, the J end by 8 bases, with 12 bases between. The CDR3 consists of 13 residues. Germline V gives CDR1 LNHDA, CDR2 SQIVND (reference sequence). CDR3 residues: CASTPGPYSPLHF. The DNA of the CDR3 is TGTGCCAGTACCCCCGGGCCGTATTCACCCCTCCACTTT.

The CDR3 region has the DNA TGTGCCAGCAGTACCCGGACAGGAACCATGAACACTGAAGCTTTCTTT. It specifies CASSTRTGTMNTEAFF. V and J are TRBV27 and TRBJ1-1; 7 nucleotides match TRBD1. J was trimmed by 0 bases and V by 5 bases; bases with no gene match: 9. Germline CDR1 reads MNHEY; CDR2 reads SMNVEV (reference sequence). This CDR3 is 16 amino acids long.

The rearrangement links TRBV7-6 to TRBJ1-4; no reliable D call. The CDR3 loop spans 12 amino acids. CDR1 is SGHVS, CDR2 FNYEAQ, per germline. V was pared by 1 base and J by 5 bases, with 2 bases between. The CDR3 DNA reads TGTGCCAGCAGCTTAGTCAATGAAAAACTGTTTTTT. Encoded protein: CASSLVNEKLFF.

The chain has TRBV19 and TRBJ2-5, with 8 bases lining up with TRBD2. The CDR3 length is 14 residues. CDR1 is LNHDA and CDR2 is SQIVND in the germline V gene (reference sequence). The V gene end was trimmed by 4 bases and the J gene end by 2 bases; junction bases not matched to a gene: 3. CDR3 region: CASSTLAGQETQYF. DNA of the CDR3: TGTGCCAGTAGTACCTTAGCGGGGCAAGAGACCCAGTACTTC.